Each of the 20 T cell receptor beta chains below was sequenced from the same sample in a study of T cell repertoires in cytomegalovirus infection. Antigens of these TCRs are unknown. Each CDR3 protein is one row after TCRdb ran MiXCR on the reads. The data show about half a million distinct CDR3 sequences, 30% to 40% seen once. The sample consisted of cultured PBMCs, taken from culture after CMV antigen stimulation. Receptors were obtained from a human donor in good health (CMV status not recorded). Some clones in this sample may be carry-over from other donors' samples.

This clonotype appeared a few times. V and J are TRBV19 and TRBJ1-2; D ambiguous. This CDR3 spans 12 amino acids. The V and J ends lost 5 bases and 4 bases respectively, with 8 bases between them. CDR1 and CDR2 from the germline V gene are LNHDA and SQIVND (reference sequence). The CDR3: CASSGSFYGYTF. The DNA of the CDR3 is TGTGCCAGTAGTGGCAGCTTCTATGGCTACACCTTC.

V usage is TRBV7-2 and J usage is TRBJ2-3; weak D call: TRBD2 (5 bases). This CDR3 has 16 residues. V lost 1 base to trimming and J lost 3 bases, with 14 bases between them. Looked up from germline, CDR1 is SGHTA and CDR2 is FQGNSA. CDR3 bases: TGTGCCAGCAGCTTAGTCCTAAACCGGGGAACAGATACGCAGTATTTT. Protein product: CASSLVLNRGTDTQYF.

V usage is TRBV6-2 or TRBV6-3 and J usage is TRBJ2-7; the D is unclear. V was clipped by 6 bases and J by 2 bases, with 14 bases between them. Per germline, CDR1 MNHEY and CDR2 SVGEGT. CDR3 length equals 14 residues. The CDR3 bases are TGTGCCAGCAGCCACTTTGTTCGAACCTACGAGCAGTACGTC. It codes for CASSHFVRTYEQYV.

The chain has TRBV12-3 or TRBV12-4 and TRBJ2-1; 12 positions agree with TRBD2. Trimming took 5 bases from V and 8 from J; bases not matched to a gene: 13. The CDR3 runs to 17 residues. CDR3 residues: CASSPLLAGGPGDEQFF. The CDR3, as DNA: TGTGCCAGCAGTCCCCTCCTAGCGGGAGGGCCTGGGGATGAGCAGTTCTTC.

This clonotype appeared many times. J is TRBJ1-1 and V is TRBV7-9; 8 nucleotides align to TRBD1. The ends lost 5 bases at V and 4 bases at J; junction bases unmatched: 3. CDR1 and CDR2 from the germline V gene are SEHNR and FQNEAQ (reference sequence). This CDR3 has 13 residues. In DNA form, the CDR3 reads TGTGCCAGCAGCCGACAGGGGTCCACTGAAGCTTTCTTT. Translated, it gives CASSRQGSTEAFF.

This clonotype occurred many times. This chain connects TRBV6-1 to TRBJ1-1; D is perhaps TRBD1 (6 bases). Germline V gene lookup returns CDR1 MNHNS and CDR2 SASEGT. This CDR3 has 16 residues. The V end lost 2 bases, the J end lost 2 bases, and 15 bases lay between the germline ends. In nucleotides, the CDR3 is TGTGCCAGCAGTGAAAAACGGACAGCACCTAACACTGAAGCTTTCTTT. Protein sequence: CASSEKRTAPNTEAFF.

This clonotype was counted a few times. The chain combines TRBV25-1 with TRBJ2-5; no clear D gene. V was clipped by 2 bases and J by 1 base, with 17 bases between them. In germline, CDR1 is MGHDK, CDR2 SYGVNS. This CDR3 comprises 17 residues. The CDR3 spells CASSERWIKDVQETQYF. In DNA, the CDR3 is TGTGCCAGCAGTGAACGGTGGATAAAGGACGTCCAAGAGACCCAGTACTTC.

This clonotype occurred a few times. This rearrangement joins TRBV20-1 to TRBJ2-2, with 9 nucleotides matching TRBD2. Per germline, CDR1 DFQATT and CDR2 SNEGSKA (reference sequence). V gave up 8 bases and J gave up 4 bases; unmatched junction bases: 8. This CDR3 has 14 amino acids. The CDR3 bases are TGCAGTACTAAGGGGCGGGGGGGCACCGGGGAGCTGTTTTTT. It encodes CSTKGRGGTGELFF.

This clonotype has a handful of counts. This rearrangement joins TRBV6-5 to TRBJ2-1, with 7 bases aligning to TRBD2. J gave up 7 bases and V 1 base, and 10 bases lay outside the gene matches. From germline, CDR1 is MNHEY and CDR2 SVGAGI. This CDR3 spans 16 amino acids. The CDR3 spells CASSYFSAGTGNEQFF. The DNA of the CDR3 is TGTGCCAGCAGTTACTTCTCAGCGGGAACGGGTAATGAGCAGTTCTTC.

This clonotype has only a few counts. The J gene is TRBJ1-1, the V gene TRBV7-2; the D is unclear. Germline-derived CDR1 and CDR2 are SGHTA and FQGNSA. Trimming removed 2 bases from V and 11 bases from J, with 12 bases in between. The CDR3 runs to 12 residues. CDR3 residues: CASSLTPRDAFF. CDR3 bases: TGTGCCAGCAGCTTAACCCCACGGGATGCTTTCTTT. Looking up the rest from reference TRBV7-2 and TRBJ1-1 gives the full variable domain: GAGVSQSPSNKVTEKGKDVELRCDPISGHTALYWYRQSLGQGLEFLIYFQGNSAPDKSGLPSDRFSAERTGGSVSTLTIQRTQQEDSAVYLCASSLTPRDAFFGQGTRLTVV.

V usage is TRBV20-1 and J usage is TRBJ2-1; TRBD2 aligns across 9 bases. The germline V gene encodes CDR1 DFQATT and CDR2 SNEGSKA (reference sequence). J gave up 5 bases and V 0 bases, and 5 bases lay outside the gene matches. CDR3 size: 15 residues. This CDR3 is CSARDRLAGNNEQFF. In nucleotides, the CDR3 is TGCAGTGCTAGAGATCGGCTAGCGGGAAACAATGAGCAGTTCTTC.

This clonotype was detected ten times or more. CDR3 protein: CASSGYLEAPLHF. The CDR3 DNA sequence: TGTGCCAGCAGCGGCTACCTGGAGGCACCCCTCCACTTT. The gene calls are TRBV7-2 and TRBJ1-6; D is unclear. This CDR3 contains 13 residues. V dropped 5 bases and J dropped 11 bases, with 13 bases sitting between them. Per the germline V gene, CDR1 is SGHTA and CDR2 is FQGNSA.

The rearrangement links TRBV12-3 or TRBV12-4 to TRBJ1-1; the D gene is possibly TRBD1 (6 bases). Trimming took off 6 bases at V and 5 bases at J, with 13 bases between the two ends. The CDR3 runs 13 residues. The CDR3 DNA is TGTGCCAGCAGCCGGACAGCCCGAACTGAAGCTTTCTTT. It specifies CASSRTARTEAFF.

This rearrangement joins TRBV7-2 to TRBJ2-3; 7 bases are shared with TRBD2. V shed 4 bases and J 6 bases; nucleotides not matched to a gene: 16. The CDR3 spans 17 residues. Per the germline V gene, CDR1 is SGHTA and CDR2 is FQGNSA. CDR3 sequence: CASSSAGVGEWGDTQYF. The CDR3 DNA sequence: TGTGCCAGCAGCTCGGCGGGAGTAGGGGAATGGGGGGATACGCAGTATTTT.

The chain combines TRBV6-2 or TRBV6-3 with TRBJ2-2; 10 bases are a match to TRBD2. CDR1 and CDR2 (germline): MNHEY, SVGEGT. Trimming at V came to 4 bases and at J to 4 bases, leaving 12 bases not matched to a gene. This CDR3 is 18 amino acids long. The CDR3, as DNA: TGTGCCAGCAGTTTGTCTAAGCTAGCGGGAGTTTTCACCGGGGAGCTGTTTTTT. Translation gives CASSLSKLAGVFTGELFF.

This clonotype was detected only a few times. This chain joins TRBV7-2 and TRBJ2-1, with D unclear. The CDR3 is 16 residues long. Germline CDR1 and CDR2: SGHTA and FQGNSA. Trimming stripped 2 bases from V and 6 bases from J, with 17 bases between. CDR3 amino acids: CASSLTSSLPGNEQFF. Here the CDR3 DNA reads TGTGCCAGCAGCTTAACCTCCTCCCTCCCCGGCAATGAGCAGTTCTTC. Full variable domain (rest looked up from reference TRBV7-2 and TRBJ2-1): GAGVSQSPSNKVTEKGKDVELRCDPISGHTALYWYRQSLGQGLEFLIYFQGNSAPDKSGLPSDRFSAERTGGSVSTLTIQRTQQEDSAVYLCASSLTSSLPGNEQFFGPGTRLTVL.

The CDR3 loop reads CASSLKSPDRGRTGELFF. DNA of the CDR3: TGTGCCAGCAGTTTAAAATCACCAGACAGGGGGCGCACCGGGGAGCTGTTTTTT. The chain carries TRBV27 and TRBJ2-2; the match to TRBD1 covers 10 bases. CDR3 size: 18 residues. V shed 2 bases, J shed 4 bases, and the junction held 10 bases outside the gene matches. Looked up from germline, CDR1 is MNHEY and CDR2 is SMNVEV (reference sequence).

The CDR3 protein is CAWALRQGYNSPLHF. The CDR3 DNA reads as TGTGCCTGGGCGCTCCGACAGGGGTATAATTCACCCCTCCACTTT. The chain employs TRBV30 and TRBJ1-6; 8 bases align to TRBD1. V shed 5 bases, J shed 4 bases, and the junction held 7 bases outside the gene matches. The CDR3 spans 15 residues. The germline V gene has CDR1 GTSNPN and CDR2 SVGIG (reference sequence).

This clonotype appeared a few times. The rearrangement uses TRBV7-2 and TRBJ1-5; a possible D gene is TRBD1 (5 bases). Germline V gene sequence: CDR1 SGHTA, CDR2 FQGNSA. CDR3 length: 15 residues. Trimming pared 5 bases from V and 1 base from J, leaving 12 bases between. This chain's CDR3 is CASSVQRGSNQPQHF. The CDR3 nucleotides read TGTGCCAGCAGCGTCCAACGGGGCAGCAATCAGCCCCAGCATTTT.

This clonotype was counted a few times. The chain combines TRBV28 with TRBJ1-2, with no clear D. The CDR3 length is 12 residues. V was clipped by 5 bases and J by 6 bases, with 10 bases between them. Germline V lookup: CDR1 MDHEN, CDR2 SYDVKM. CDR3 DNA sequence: TGTGCCAGCAGTCCTCCAAAGGATGGCTACACCTTC. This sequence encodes CASSPPKDGYTF.